The 2 T cell receptor beta chains given below trace back to one sample, sequenced in a study of CD8 T cells in ankylosing spondylitis. Using its own MiXCR run on the 5' RACE reads, TCRdb lists one record per CDR3 protein. This table holds approximately 290,000 distinct CDR3 sequences, around 21% found once. Input material: blood, either unsorted or a sorted T cell fraction (not recorded which). These receptors all come from a female donor with ankylosing spondylitis or in good health (not recorded which).

In this sample, this clonotype turned up many times. V gene TRBV29-1 combines with J gene TRBJ2-5, with D perhaps TRBD1 (6 bases). CDR3 length equals 13 residues. Germline lookup yields CDR1 SQVTM and CDR2 ANQGSEA. With 7 bases removed from V and 5 bases from J, the gap between germline ends came to 17 bases. CDR3 sequence: CSGKDRTLETQYF. Here the CDR3 DNA reads TGCAGCGGGAAAGACAGGACTTTGGAGACCCAGTACTTC.

The CDR3 coding sequence is TGTGCCAGCAGCCTCGGGACAGGGGGCTCTGGGGCCAACGTCCTGACTTTC. This encodes CASSLGTGGSGANVLTF. The J gene is TRBJ2-6, the V gene TRBV12-3 or TRBV12-4; TRBD1 aligns across 11 bases. Losses at the gene ends were 6 bases for V and 0 bases for J; bases not matched to a gene: 4. The CDR3 covers 17 residues.